This is a list of T cell receptor beta chains from one sample in a study of shared clonotypes between healthy human individuals. Generated by immunoSEQ multiplex PCR, the TCRdb table keeps only in-frame clones and is missing some. The sample lists around 2.5 million clones, approximately 93% occurring once. The sequenced sample consisted of naive CD4+ T cells from PBMCs. The receptors were sampled from a man aged 18 to 30 in good health. Some clones in this sample may be carry-over from other donors' samples. The CDR3 runs from the conserved cysteine through the conserved F or W. The order of the fields is clone size, V gene, J gene, D gene, CDR3 DNA, CDR3 protein. The D gene is left open where the match is weak. Clone sizes are given selectively: once, few, many, or a class where the clone is expanded.

size: -
V: TRBV4-1
J: TRBJ1-5
D: -
DNA: TGCGCCAGCAGCCAAGAGTTTCGGGGGAGGCAGCCCCAGCATTTT
CDR3: CASSQEFRGRQPQHF

size: once
V: TRBV6-1
J: TRBJ1-1
D: TRBD1
DNA: TGTGCCAGCAGTGATGTAGGCAGGGGGAGACCTTTCCGGGATTTT
CDR3: CASSDVGRGRPFRDF

size: -
V: TRBV15
J: TRBJ2-7
D: TRBD1
DNA: TGTGCCACCAGCAGTTGGACAGGGGGCTACGAGCAGTACTTC
CDR3: CATSSWTGGYEQYF

size: -
V: TRBV2
J: TRBJ1-5
D: -
DNA: TGTCTCACCCGCCAGCCCCAGCATTTT
CDR3: CLTRQPQHF

size: -
V: TRBV9
J: TRBJ2-1
D: -
DNA: TGTGCCAGCAGCGTAGGGGGGGAAGGTTGGAATGAGCAGTTCTTC
CDR3: CASSVGGEGWNEQFF

size: -
V: TRBV9
J: TRBJ2-2
D: TRBD1
DNA: TGTGCCAGCAGCTCCCGGGACAGGGCGGCCGGGGAGCTGTTTTTT
CDR3: CASSSRDRAAGELFF

size: -
V: TRBV6-6
J: TRBJ1-3
D: -
DNA: TGTGCCAGCAGTTACTCGAACAGGGTCGGAAACACCATATATTTT
CDR3: CASSYSNRVGNTIYF

size: -
V: TRBV5-8
J: TRBJ2-3
D: TRBD2
DNA: TGTGCCAGCAGCTACATAACCACTAGCGGAAGCACAGATACGCAGTATTTT
CDR3: CASSYITTSGSTDTQYF

size: -
V: TRBV9
J: TRBJ2-2
D: -
DNA: TGTGCCAGCAGCTTGTGGACTGGGAACACCGGGGAGCTGTTTTTT
CDR3: CASSLWTGNTGELFF

size: -
V: TRBV19
J: TRBJ2-1
D: -
DNA: TGTGCCAGTAAGTCTAGCGCGGGCCTATACAATGAGCAGTTCTTC
CDR3: CASKSSAGLYNEQFF

size: -
V: TRBV30
J: TRBJ2-5
D: -
DNA: TGTGCCTGGAGGGCGACGGGGGCATGGGAGACCCAGTACTTC
CDR3: CAWRATGAWETQYF

size: -
V: TRBV6-6
J: TRBJ1-5
D: TRBD1
DNA: TGTGCCAGCAGCAGGACAGGGGGCGATCAGCCCCAGCATTTT
CDR3: CASSRTGGDQPQHF

size: -
V: TRBV19
J: TRBJ1-2
D: TRBD1
DNA: TGTGCCAGTAGAGACAAGGACAGGCTTTATGGCTACACCTTC
CDR3: CASRDKDRLYGYTF

size: -
V: TRBV6-5
J: TRBJ1-2
D: -
DNA: TGTGCCAGCAGACGCCATGGAGAGCAGTTGTATGGCTACACCTTC
CDR3: CASRRHGEQLYGYTF

size: -
V: TRBV5-1
J: TRBJ2-3
D: -
DNA: TGCGCCAGCAGCCTAGAGCCACTCTCCATCACAGATACGCAGTATTTT
CDR3: CASSLEPLSITDTQYF

size: few
V: TRBV30
J: TRBJ1-1
D: -
DNA: TGTGCCTGGAGTCCCCGCATGAACACTGAAGCTTTCTTT
CDR3: CAWSPRMNTEAFF

size: -
V: TRBV5-1
J: TRBJ1-1
D: -
DNA: TGCGCCAGCAGCTTGGAAAGGGGTGAAGCTTTCTTT
CDR3: CASSLERGEAFF

size: once
V: TRBV11-2
J: TRBJ2-7
D: TRBD2
DNA: TGTGCCAGCAGCCTGGGACTAGCGGCCTACGAGCAGTACTTC
CDR3: CASSLGLAAYEQYF

size: -
V: TRBV28
J: TRBJ1-2
D: TRBD1
DNA: TGTGCCAGCAGTCTCCTGACAGGGGGAGGGAACTATGGCTACACCTTC
CDR3: CASSLLTGGGNYGYTF

size: few
V: TRBV29-1
J: TRBJ1-1
D: -
DNA: TGCAGCGTTGATGGTGAGCCGCCCATCGGAGCTTTCTTT
CDR3: CSVDGEPPIGAFF

size: -
V: TRBV5-4
J: TRBJ1-1
D: -
DNA: TGTGCCAGCAGCTTAGGATCCAGGGCGAACACTGAAGCTTTCTTT
CDR3: CASSLGSRANTEAFF

size: few
V: TRBV18
J: TRBJ1-5
D: TRBD1
DNA: TGTGCCAGCTCCCTCGGACAGGGGGATCAGCCCCAGCATTTT
CDR3: CASSLGQGDQPQHF

size: -
V: TRBV19
J: TRBJ1-2
D: TRBD1
DNA: TGTGCCAGTAGTGAGTTCGGGACAGATTATGGCTACACCTTC
CDR3: CASSEFGTDYGYTF

size: -
V: TRBV5-1
J: TRBJ1-2
D: -
DNA: TGCGCCAGCAGCTTGGGGATGACAGCAAACTATGGCTACACCTTC
CDR3: CASSLGMTANYGYTF

size: -
V: TRBV28
J: TRBJ1-1
D: -
DNA: TGTGCCAGCGACGGAAACACTGAAGCTTTCTTT
CDR3: CASDGNTEAFF

size: -
V: TRBV6-1
J: TRBJ1-5
D: -
DNA: TGTGCCAGCAGCGGGAGGGACCTGTTTCAGCCCCAGCATTTT
CDR3: CASSGRDLFQPQHF

size: -
V: TRBV14
J: TRBJ2-3
D: -
DNA: TGTGCCAGCAGCCCCTCGGGATTTAGCACAGATACGCAGTATTTT
CDR3: CASSPSGFSTDTQYF

size: -
V: TRBV5-1
J: TRBJ1-6
D: -
DNA: TGCGCCAGCAGCTTGGGGACGGCCGGAATCTATAATTCACCCCTCCACTTT
CDR3: CASSLGTAGIYNSPLHF

size: -
V: TRBV5-4
J: TRBJ2-3
D: -
DNA: TGTGCCAGCAGCTCCCGCTCTGATACGCAGTATTTT
CDR3: CASSSRSDTQYF

size: -
V: TRBV4-3
J: TRBJ2-1
D: TRBD2
DNA: TGCGCCAGCAGCCAAGAATTAGGGACTAGCGGACCCGGGGGTGAGCAGTTCTTC
CDR3: CASSQELGTSGPGGEQFF

size: -
V: TRBV10-2
J: TRBJ2-7
D: -
DNA: TGCGCCAGCACCCGAACGGGACTGGGTAGCTACGAGCAGTACTTC
CDR3: CASTRTGLGSYEQYF

size: -
V: TRBV6-5
J: TRBJ2-7
D: -
DNA: TGTGCCAGCAGGGACGGATTCTACGAGCAGTACTTC
CDR3: CASRDGFYEQYF

size: -
V: TRBV5-1
J: TRBJ2-7
D: -
DNA: TGCGCCAGCAGCCCCGAGGGGTACGAGCAGTACTTC
CDR3: CASSPEGYEQYF

size: -
V: TRBV6-6
J: TRBJ2-1
D: -
DNA: TGTGCCAGCAGTTACGTGGGACTCACCTACAATGAGCAGTTCTTC
CDR3: CASSYVGLTYNEQFF

size: -
V: TRBV4-1
J: TRBJ1-2
D: TRBD1
DNA: TGCGCCAGCAGCCCAGGACAGGGGGTACGGGGCTACACCTTC
CDR3: CASSPGQGVRGYTF

size: -
V: TRBV7-2
J: TRBJ2-2
D: -
DNA: TGTGCCAGCAGCTCCCCCCGATTAGCACCGAACACCGGGGAGCTGTTTTTT
CDR3: CASSSPRLAPNTGELFF

size: few
V: TRBV19
J: TRBJ1-1
D: -
DNA: TGTGCCAGTAGTATTCACACTGAAGCTTTCTTT
CDR3: CASSIHTEAFF

size: -
V: TRBV5-1
J: TRBJ2-1
D: -
DNA: TGCGCCAGCAGCTTGGCGGGGGGCCGGGTCGAGCAGTTCTTC
CDR3: CASSLAGGRVEQFF

size: -
V: TRBV5-1
J: TRBJ2-7
D: -
DNA: TGCGCCAGCAGCTTGGCCCCAGGGGAGAGCTACGAGCAGTACTTC
CDR3: CASSLAPGESYEQYF

size: -
V: TRBV19
J: TRBJ1-2
D: -
DNA: TGTGCCAGTAGTATTCAGGGCCGGAACTATGGCTACACCTTC
CDR3: CASSIQGRNYGYTF

size: -
V: TRBV27
J: TRBJ2-5
D: -
DNA: TGTGCCAGCAGTCTCCGACGGGGTCAAGAGACCCAGTACTTC
CDR3: CASSLRRGQETQYF

size: -
V: TRBV7-2
J: TRBJ2-5
D: -
DNA: TGTGCCAGCAGCTTAAGGCGGGCTGCGACCCAGTACTTC
CDR3: CASSLRRAATQYF